This T cell receptor (beta chain) came from a study of T-cell reconstitution after alpha-beta-depleted transplantation in children. Worth noting for this clonotype: Its antigen is not known.

The authors prepared the TCRbeta library with unique molecular identifiers. TCRdb passed the PCR reads through MiXCR, listing each CDR3 protein once. The data contain 530,000 or so distinct CDR3 sequences, roughly 30% of them singletons. Study conclusions and caveats: The origin of high day-60 TCRbeta diversity in some patients lay in surviving recipient T cells and thymic progenitors. Expanded graft clones numbering several hundred reportedly gave rise to alpha-beta T cells about two months after transplant. T-cell numbers and diversity one year post-transplant derived largely from freshly generated T cells.

V shed 6 bases and J 0 bases; nucleotides not matched to a gene: 2. Germline CDR1 GTSNPN, CDR2 SVGIG (reference sequence). This CDR3 contains 13 residues. The TCR originated in a boy under three years old with Wiskott-Aldrich syndrome, due to receive a stem cell transplant. The chain combines TRBV30 with TRBJ2-5; 9 nucleotides align to TRBD1. The material sequenced was PBMCs, taken before TCRalphabeta/CD19-depleted stem cell transplant. CDR3 bases: TGTGCCTGCACAGGGGGCGACCAAGAGACCCAGTACTTC. Residues: CACTGGDQETQYF.